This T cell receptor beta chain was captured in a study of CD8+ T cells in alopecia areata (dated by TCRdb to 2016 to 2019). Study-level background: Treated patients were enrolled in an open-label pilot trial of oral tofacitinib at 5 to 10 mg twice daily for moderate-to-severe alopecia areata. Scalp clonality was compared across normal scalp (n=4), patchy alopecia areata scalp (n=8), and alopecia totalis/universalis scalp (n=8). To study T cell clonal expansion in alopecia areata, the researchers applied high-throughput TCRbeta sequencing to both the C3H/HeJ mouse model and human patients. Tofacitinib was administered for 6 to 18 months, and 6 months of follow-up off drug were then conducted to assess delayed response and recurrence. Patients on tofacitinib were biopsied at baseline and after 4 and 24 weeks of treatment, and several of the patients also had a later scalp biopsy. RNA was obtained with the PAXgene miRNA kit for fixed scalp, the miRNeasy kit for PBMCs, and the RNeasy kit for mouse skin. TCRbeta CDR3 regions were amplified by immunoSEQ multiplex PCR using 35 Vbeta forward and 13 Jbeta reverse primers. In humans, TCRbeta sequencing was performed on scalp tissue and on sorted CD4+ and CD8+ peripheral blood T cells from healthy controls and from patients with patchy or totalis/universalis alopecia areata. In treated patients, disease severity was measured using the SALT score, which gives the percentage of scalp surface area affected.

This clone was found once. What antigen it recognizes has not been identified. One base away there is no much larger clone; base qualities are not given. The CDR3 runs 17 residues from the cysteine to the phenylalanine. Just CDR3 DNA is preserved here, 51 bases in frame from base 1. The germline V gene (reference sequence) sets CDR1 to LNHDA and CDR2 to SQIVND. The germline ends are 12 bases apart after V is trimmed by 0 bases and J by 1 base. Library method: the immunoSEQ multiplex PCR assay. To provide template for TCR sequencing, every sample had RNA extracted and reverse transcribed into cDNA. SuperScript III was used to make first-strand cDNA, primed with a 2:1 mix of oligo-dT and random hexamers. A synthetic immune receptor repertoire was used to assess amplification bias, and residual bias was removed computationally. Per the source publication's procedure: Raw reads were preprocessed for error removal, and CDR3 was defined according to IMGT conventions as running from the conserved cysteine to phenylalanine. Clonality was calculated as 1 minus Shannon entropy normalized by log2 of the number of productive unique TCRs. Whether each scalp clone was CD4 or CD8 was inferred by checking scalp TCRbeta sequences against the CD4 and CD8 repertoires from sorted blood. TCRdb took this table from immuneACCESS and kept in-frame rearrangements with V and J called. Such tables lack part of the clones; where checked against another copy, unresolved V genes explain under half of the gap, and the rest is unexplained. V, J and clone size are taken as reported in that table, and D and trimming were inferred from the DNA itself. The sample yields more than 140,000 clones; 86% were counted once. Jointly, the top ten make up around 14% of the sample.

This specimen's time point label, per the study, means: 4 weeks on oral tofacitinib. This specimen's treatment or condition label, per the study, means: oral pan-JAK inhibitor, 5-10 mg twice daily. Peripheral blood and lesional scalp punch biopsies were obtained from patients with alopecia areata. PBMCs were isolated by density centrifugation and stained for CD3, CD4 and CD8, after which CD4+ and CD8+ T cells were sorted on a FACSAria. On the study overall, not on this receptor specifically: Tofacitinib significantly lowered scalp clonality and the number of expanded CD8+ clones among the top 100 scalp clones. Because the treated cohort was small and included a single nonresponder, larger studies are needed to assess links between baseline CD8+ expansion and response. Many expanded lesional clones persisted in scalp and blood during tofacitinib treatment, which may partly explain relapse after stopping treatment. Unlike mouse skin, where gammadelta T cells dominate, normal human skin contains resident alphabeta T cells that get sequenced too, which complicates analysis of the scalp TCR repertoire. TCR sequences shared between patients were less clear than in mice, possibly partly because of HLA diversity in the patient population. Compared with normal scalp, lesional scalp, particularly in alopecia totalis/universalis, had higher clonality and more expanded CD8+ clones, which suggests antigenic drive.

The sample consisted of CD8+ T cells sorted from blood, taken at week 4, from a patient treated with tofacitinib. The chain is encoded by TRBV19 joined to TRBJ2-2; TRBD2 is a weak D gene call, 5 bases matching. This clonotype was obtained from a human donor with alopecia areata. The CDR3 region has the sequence CASSIDRGVWNTGELFF. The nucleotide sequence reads TGTGCCAGTAGTATAGATCGGGGTGTCTGGAACACCGGGGAGCTGTTTTTT.